This T cell receptor (beta chain) was observed in a study of cytomegalovirus exposure and HLA in healthy donors. Study outcomes and limitations: A later analysis reportedly identified an Asian-associated ancestry cluster as carrying fewer N-insertions than the 666-donor mean. The listing of 150 to 200 TCR beta chains classed them as cytomegalovirus-associated. High specificity and sensitivity for cytomegalovirus status were reported for the classifier.

After removal of 4 bases from V and 6 bases from J, the junction contained 5 bases not matched to a gene. The CDR3 sequence is 15 residues long. Germline V lookup: CDR1 SGHNT, CDR2 YENEEA. Details on this clone: Its antigen is not known.

Use of 60 Vbeta and 13 Jbeta primers characterized the PCR. The repertoire was sequenced with immunoSEQ multiplex PCR; TCRdb's copy has only in-frame clones and lacks some. The data show 160,000 or so clones, 60% to 85% seen once. The sequence came from a man in his fifties or sixties in good health and CMV-seropositive. The chain carries TRBV11-3 and TRBJ2-2; 10 nucleotides align to TRBD1. Sequencing was carried out using PBMCs. The DNA of the CDR3 is TGTGCCAGCAGCTCAAGACAGGGGGCGGCCGGGGAGCTGTTTTTT. Translation gives CASSSRQGAAGELFF.